One sample yielded the 11 T cell receptor beta chains listed below, sequenced in a study of shared clonotypes between healthy human individuals. Assay: immunoSEQ multiplex PCR; the TCRdb copy retains only in-frame clones and omits some. Among over a million clones, approximately 96% were seen once, and the ten largest hold 1.2%. The sample was naive CD4+ T cells sorted from blood. As for subset: CD45RA+ positively selected. The receptor set was obtained from a young man in good health.

This clone was seen a single time. The chain joins TRBV29-1 to TRBJ2-5, with D tentatively TRBD2 (5 bases). Germline lookup yields CDR1 SQVTM and CDR2 ANQGSEA. The V end lost 7 bases, the J end lost 3 bases, and 12 bases lay between the germline ends. This CDR3 has 12 amino acids. The CDR3 nucleotides are TGCAGCGCTGGGAGATCCGAAGAGACCCAGTACTTC. As protein: CSAGRSEETQYF.

The genes are TRBV11-2 and TRBJ2-1, with 15 bases identical to TRBD2. The trim removed 4 bases at V and 4 bases at J, leaving 8 bases unmatched. Germline-derived CDR1 and CDR2 are SGHAT and FQNNGV. The CDR3 sequence is 18 residues long. The CDR3: CASSSRGLAGGPYNEQFF. CDR3 DNA sequence: TGTGCCAGCAGCTCGCGGGGACTAGCGGGAGGTCCTTACAATGAGCAGTTCTTC.

V and J are TRBV5-4 and TRBJ2-7; TRBD1 aligns across 7 bases. The CDR3 sequence is 16 residues long. CDR1 and CDR2 from the germline V gene are SGHNT and YYREEE (reference sequence). The junction had 6 bases not matched to a gene; V was cut back by 0 bases and J by 0 bases. CDR3 sequence: CASSLEMGTVSYEQYF. Written as DNA, the CDR3 is TGTGCCAGCAGCTTGGAAATGGGGACAGTCTCCTACGAGCAGTACTTC.

The chain combines TRBV18 with TRBJ2-2; 9 nucleotides align to TRBD2. The CDR3 length is 16 residues. Germline assignment: CDR1 KGHSH and CDR2 LQKENI. V was pared by 3 bases and J by 6 bases, with 8 bases of the junction left unmatched. CDR3 residues: CASSPISGSKSGELFF. In DNA, the CDR3 is TGTGCCAGCTCACCTATTAGCGGGAGTAAATCCGGGGAGCTGTTTTTT.

Worth noting for this clone: The sample holds other DNA sequences that translate to the same CDR3. The genes are TRBV28 and TRBJ2-7, with unresolved D. Germline V CDR1 and CDR2: MDHEN, SYDVKM. The CDR3 is made up of 13 amino acids. The V and J ends lost 4 bases and 0 bases respectively, with 7 bases between them. The CDR3 DNA is TGTGCCAGCAGTTCCGGGCCCTCCTACGAGCAGTACTTC. It yields the protein CASSSGPSYEQYF.

V gene TRBV25-1 combines with J gene TRBJ1-5, with D maybe TRBD1 (5 bases). Looked up from germline, CDR1 is MGHDK and CDR2 is SYGVNS. V was pared by 1 base and J by 0 bases, with 13 bases between. CDR3 length: 17 amino acids. This CDR3 is CASSESPSGDSNQPQHF. The CDR3 DNA reads as TGTGCCAGCAGTGAATCTCCCTCGGGGGATAGCAATCAGCCCCAGCATTTT.

J is TRBJ2-1 and V is TRBV7-6, with TRBD2 matching 7 bases. Germline loops: CDR1 SGHVS, CDR2 FNYEAQ. V was clipped by 5 bases and J by 7 bases; unmatched bases: 14. The CDR3 is 16 amino acids. In nucleotides, the CDR3 is TGTGCCAGCAGCCCCACCGGCGGGAGCGTGAGGAATGAGCAGTTCTTC. This codes for CASSPTGGSVRNEQFF.

The chain couples TRBV7-6 to TRBJ2-1, with 11 bases matching TRBD2. Looked up from germline, CDR1 is SGHVS and CDR2 is FNYEAQ. The CDR3 extends over 16 amino acids. V lost 1 base, J lost 6 bases, and 5 bases stayed unmatched. The CDR3, as DNA: TGTGCCAGCAGCTTAGTTAAAGGACTAGCGGGCAATGAGCAGTTCTTC. Encoded protein: CASSLVKGLAGNEQFF.

The chain has TRBV5-4 and TRBJ2-7; perhaps TRBD1 as D (5 bases). The CDR3 totals 15 residues. Trimming pared 0 bases from V and 2 bases from J, leaving 12 bases between. CDR1 is SGHNT, CDR2 YYREEE, per germline (reference sequence). The CDR3 DNA sequence: TGTGCCAGCAGCTTGGACAGGTACGGAACCTACGAGCAGTACTTC. Translating it yields CASSLDRYGTYEQYF.

V and J are TRBV25-1 and TRBJ2-6; perhaps TRBD1 as D (5 bases). Trimming removed 6 bases at V and 4 bases at J, with 13 bases between. Looked up from germline, CDR1 is MGHDK and CDR2 is SYGVNS. The CDR3 runs 15 residues. The CDR3 DNA follows: TGTGCCAGCAGGGGTATAGGGGCCGGGGCCAACGTCCTGACTTTC. It codes for CASRGIGAGANVLTF.

The V call is TRBV27, the J call TRBJ1-5, with TRBD1 as a possible D gene (5 bases). With 1 base removed from V and 2 bases from J, the gap between germline ends came to 12 bases. Germline V lookup: CDR1 MNHEY, CDR2 SMNVEV (reference sequence). The CDR3 runs 16 residues. CDR3 loop: CASSLWSGTGNQPQHF. The CDR3 region has the DNA TGTGCCAGCAGTTTATGGTCGGGGACGGGCAATCAGCCCCAGCATTTT.